The next 10 T cell receptor delta chains were all read from a single sample in a study of gamma-delta chains in newborns, infants, children. TCRdb reprocessed the reads through CATT. The data contain about 8,500 delta-chain clones, 3% to 4% of them singletons. Sequenced: blood. The receptors come from a child who was a newborn, infant or young child, either healthy, febrile or measles-vaccinated (not recorded which).

Remarks on this clone: The junction differs from germline at one of its ends, possibly a read error. This chain uses TRDV2 with TRDJ3, with 9 nucleotides matching TRDD3. The J gene, missing from TCRdb, was assigned here through DNA to germline matching. CDR3 length equals 20 residues. Germline V lookup: CDR1 GEAIGNYY, CDR2 EKD. In DNA form, the CDR3 reads TGTGCCTGCGACACCGCGGGCTGGGGGATCAGCTCCTGGGACACCCGACAGATGTTTTTC. Amino acids: CACDTAGWGISSWDTRQMFF.

In regard to this clone: The amino acid sequence in TCRdb belongs to a much larger clone and departs from this DNA's translation at residue 4, likely a sequencing read error; the sequence shown is translated from the DNA. The V call is TRDV2, the J call TRDJ1; 10 bases line up with TRDD3. Looked up from germline, CDR1 is GEAIGNYY and CDR2 is EKD. There are 16 residues in the CDR3. J gave up 0 bases and V 5 bases, and 8 bases lay outside the gene matches. CDR3 in amino acids: CACGPRTGGYTDKLIF. CDR3 DNA: TGTGCCTGTGGCCCACGTACTGGGGGATACACCGATAAACTCATCTTT.

By share, this clone ranks as medium-sized. This specimen includes other DNA sequences encoding the same CDR3. The V call is TRDV2, the J call TRDJ3; TRDD3 matches at 10 bases. The CDR3 totals 20 residues. J was trimmed by 0 bases and V by 0 bases; bases with no gene match: 7. CDR1 is GEAIGNYY and CDR2 is EKD in the germline V gene. Here the CDR3 DNA reads TGTGCCTGTGACACCGTACTGGGGGATTCTAGCTCCTGGGACACCCGACAGATGTTTTTC. Encoded protein: CACDTVLGDSSSWDTRQMFF.

By sample share, this clone is medium-sized (0.01 to 0.1%). The chain employs TRDV2 and TRDJ3; 11 nucleotides match TRDD3. The CDR3 is 19 amino acids. Germline-derived CDR1 and CDR2 are GEAIGNYY and EKD. The V and J ends lost 3 bases and 0 bases, in that order; junction bases with no gene match: 6. CDR3 DNA sequence: TGTGCCTGTGACGGGTACTGGGGGATAAGCTCCTGGGACACCCGACAGATGTTTTTC. This codes for CACDGYWGISSWDTRQMFF.

This clone was seen a few times. A far larger clone is off by one base, so a read error is likely. Other DNA sequences from this sample encode an identical CDR3 as well. The chain couples TRDV2 to TRDJ1; 11 nucleotides agree with TRDD3. Germline V gene data show CDR1 as GEAIGNYY and CDR2 as EKD. The CDR3 is 13 amino acids. The CDR3 loop is CACDTGGYDKLIF. The CDR3 coding sequence is TGTGCCTGTGACACTGGGGGATACGATAAGCTCATCTTT.

Concerning this clone: The mismatch at residues 10 and 11 between this DNA's translation and the TCRdb protein of a much larger clone likely reflects a read error; the protein shown is translated from the DNA. The chain has TRDV2 and TRDJ3; 11 bases line up with TRDD3. Germline V gene sequence: CDR1 GEAIGNYY, CDR2 EKD. CDR3 length equals 18 residues. Trimming at V came to 0 bases and at J to 5 bases, leaving 5 bases not matched to a gene. CDR3: CACDTVLGDNGDTRQMFF. The CDR3 DNA reads TGTGCCTGTGACACCGTACTGGGGGATAACGGGGACACCCGACAGATGTTTTTC.

In this sample, this clone is medium-sized. The V gene is TRDV2, the J gene TRDJ3; 8 positions match TRDD3. There are 19 residues in the CDR3. V shed 0 bases, J shed 0 bases, and the junction held 6 bases outside the gene matches. Germline V CDR1 and CDR2: GEAIGNYY, EKD. The CDR3 reads CACDTVLGADSWDTRQMFF. The CDR3 DNA follows: TGTGCCTGTGACACCGTACTGGGGGCAGACTCCTGGGACACCCGACAGATGTTTTTC.

This clone was observed a handful of times. A far larger clone is a single base away, which makes a read error likely. The same CDR3 can be traced to other DNA sequences in this sample. The chain links TRDV2 to TRDJ1; TRDD3 aligns across 7 bases. Germline-derived CDR1 and CDR2 are GEAIGNYY and EKD. The CDR3 spans 15 residues. V dropped 7 bases and J dropped 7; count of bases not matched to a gene: 17. The CDR3 DNA reads as TGTGCCTGCGACGCACTGGGGCTCCAATCCGGTAAACTCATCTTT. It is translated as CACDALGLQSGKLIF.

This clone is medium-sized by share. The chain links TRDV2 to TRDJ1, with TRDD3 matching over 12 bases. This CDR3 region has 15 residues. V lost 4 bases to trimming and J lost 2 bases; unmatched junction nucleotides: 4. Per the germline V gene, CDR1 is GEAIGNYY and CDR2 is EKD. This CDR3 is CACEYLGDTTDKLIF. DNA for the CDR3: TGTGCCTGTGAGTATCTGGGGGATACGACCGATAAACTCATCTTT.

About this clone itself: This clone may be a read error of a much larger clone one base away. The J gene is TRDJ3, the V gene TRDV2; TRDD3 matches 11 bases. Trimming took 3 bases from V and 0 from J; bases not matched to a gene: 9. The CDR3 is made up of 20 amino acids. The germline V gene has CDR1 GEAIGNYY and CDR2 EKD. CDR3 nucleotide sequence: TGTGCCTGTGACGCCGGAAGCTGGGGGATACACTCCTGGGACACCCGACAGATGTTTTTC. Translated: CACDAGSWGIHSWDTRQMFF.